This section outlines one T cell receptor (beta chain) sequence together with its context. Its antigen remains unknown. PCR employed 60 Vbeta and 13 Jbeta primers. Clones were read by immunoSEQ multiplex PCR, and TCRdb kept only the in-frame ones, dropping some. The data show roughly 170,000 clones, around 82% seen once. With 4 bases removed from V and 4 bases from J, the gap between germline ends came to 17 bases. There are 16 residues in the CDR3. Germline V gives CDR1 MGHDK, CDR2 SYGVNS. This entry belongs to a study of cytomegalovirus exposure and HLA in healthy donors. Study-level findings and limits: Later work showed greater clonal expansion in HLA-associated TCR beta chains than in equally common others. HLA alleles were associated with fewer than 20,000 TCR beta sequences in a later analysis at 0.05 false discovery rate.

The receptor comes from a man younger than 45 in good health and CMV-seronegative. Input material: PBMCs. The chain has TRBV25-1 and TRBJ1-3; weak D call: TRBD1 (5 bases). The DNA for the CDR3 is TGTGCCAGCAGTGGAGGCTCAGGGTCTTCAGGAAACACCATATATTTT. This sequence encodes CASSGGSGSSGNTIYF.